The 6 T cell receptor beta chains below were found in one sample sequenced in a study of cytomegalovirus exposure and HLA in healthy donors. Produced via immunoSEQ multiplex PCR; TCRdb's table is partial and in-frame only. The sample shows 200,000 to 300,000 clones, about 92% of them seen only once. Sequenced sample: PBMCs. The receptor set was obtained from a woman aged 30 to 39 in good health and CMV-seronegative.

The chain carries TRBV6-5 and TRBJ2-7; D call uncertain. The CDR3 sequence is 16 residues long. Between the trimmed V and J ends, which lost 4 bases and 2 bases, there was a span of 18 bases. Germline CDR1 reads MNHEY; CDR2 reads SVGAGI. The CDR3 reads CASSSGRSLIPYEQYF. The CDR3 nucleotides read TGTGCCAGCAGTTCCGGACGGAGCCTGATTCCCTACGAGCAGTACTTC.

The chain couples TRBV7-6 to TRBJ2-5; 10 nucleotides align to TRBD1. V dropped 6 bases and J dropped 1; count of bases not matched to a gene: 5. From germline, CDR1 is SGHVS and CDR2 FNYEAQ. The CDR3 consists of 15 residues. Here the CDR3 DNA reads TGTGCCAGCAGAAAGGGACAGGGGTCCCAAGAGACCCAGTACTTC. This codes for CASRKGQGSQETQYF. The full variable domain, completed using reference TRBV7-6 and TRBJ2-5, is GAGVSQSPRYKVTKRGQDVALRCDPISGHVSLYWYRQALGQGPEFLTYFNYEAQQDKSGLPNDRFSAERPEGSISTLTIQRTEQRDSAMYRCASRKGQGSQETQYFGPGTRLLVL.

In nucleotides, the CDR3 is TGCGCCAGCAGCAAGGACAGCGAAGAGACCCAGTACTTC. It specifies CASSKDSEETQYF. The rearrangement joins TRBV5-1 to TRBJ2-5; D is perhaps TRBD1 (6 bases). Trimming cost V 4 bases and J 3 bases, with 10 bases left between them. Germline assignment: CDR1 SGHRS and CDR2 YFSETQ. The CDR3 is 13 amino acids.

This clone was picked up one time. V gene TRBV28 combines with J gene TRBJ2-7, with D tentatively TRBD1 (6 bases). Per germline, CDR1 MDHEN and CDR2 SYDVKM. Trimming removed 5 bases at V and 0 bases at J, with 17 bases between. The CDR3 totals 16 residues. CDR3 loop: CASSLYGTPSSYEQYF. Here the CDR3 DNA reads TGTGCCAGCAGTCTCTACGGGACACCGAGCTCCTACGAGCAGTACTTC. The full variable domain, rest sourced from reference TRBV28 and TRBJ2-7, is DVKVTQSSRYLVKRTGEKVFLECVQDMDHENMFWYRQDPGLGLRLIYFSYDVKMKEKGDIPEGYSVSREKKERFSLILESASTNQTSMYLCASSLYGTPSSYEQYFGPGTRLTVT.

V usage is TRBV7-6 and J usage is TRBJ2-3; tentatively, D is TRBD2 (5 bases). The CDR3 spans 14 residues. CDR1 is SGHVS, CDR2 FNYEAQ, per germline. Between the trimmed V and J ends, which lost 5 bases and 1 base, there was a span of 10 bases. The CDR3 loop is CASSLAGGTDTQYF. CDR3 coding DNA: TGTGCCAGCAGCCTCGCCGGGGGCACAGATACGCAGTATTTT.

This chain uses TRBV29-1 with TRBJ2-7; D call uncertain. Germline CDR1 is SQVTM and CDR2 is ANQGSEA. Trimming pared 0 bases from V and 6 bases from J, leaving 9 bases between. This CDR3 comprises 12 residues. The CDR3 sequence is CSVEEESPEQYF. CDR3 in DNA: TGCAGCGTTGAAGAGGAGTCCCCCGAGCAGTACTTC.